A selection of T cell receptor beta chains follows, all from one sample in a study of blood T cell repertoires in COVID-19. Data came from immunoSEQ multiplex PCR; TCRdb stores just in-frame clones and leaves some out. The table has about 210,000 clones, 85% to 90% seen once; the top ten hold 1.5% to 2%. Input material: peripheral blood. The source of these receptors is a young man with active or convalescent COVID-19. Both conserved end residues are part of each CDR3. D genes are given only for firm matches. Clone sizes are given selectively: once, few, many, or a class where the clone is expanded.

D gene | clone size | J gene | V gene | CDR3 protein | CDR3 DNA
TRBD1 | NA | TRBJ2-7 | TRBV6-2/TRBV6-3 | CASSYSQGDEQYF | TGTGCCAGCAGTTACTCGCAGGGGGACGAGCAGTACTTC
NA | NA | TRBJ2-1 | TRBV16 | CASSPPGTIRQFF | TGTGCCAGCAGCCCTCCAGGCACCATAAGGCAGTTCTTC
NA | NA | TRBJ1-1 | TRBV3-1/TRBV3-2 | CASSHELVAFF | TGTGCCAGCAGCCATGAGCTGGTAGCTTTCTTT
TRBD1 | NA | TRBJ1-1 | TRBV5-6 | CASSPRGRGPAFF | TGTGCCAGCAGTCCGAGGGGAAGGGGGCCAGCTTTCTTT
NA | NA | TRBJ1-6 | TRBV6-5 | CASRDSAYSPLHF | TGTGCCAGCAGGGACAGCGCTTATTCACCCCTCCACTTT
TRBD1 | NA | TRBJ1-5 | TRBV3-1/TRBV3-2 | CASSTGTGDYQPQHF | TGTGCCAGCAGCACCGGGACAGGGGATTATCAGCCCCAGCATTTT
TRBD1 | NA | TRBJ1-5 | TRBV5-1 | CASSLEGTGGNQPQHF | TGCGCCAGCAGCTTGGAAGGGACAGGAGGCAATCAGCCCCAGCATTTT
NA | once | TRBJ2-2 | TRBV28 | CASQTGIGTGELFF | TGTGCCAGTCAAACAGGTATTGGCACCGGGGAGCTGTTTTTT
NA | NA | TRBJ2-6 | TRBV5-1 | CASSETVGANVLTF | TGCGCCAGCAGTGAAACTGTTGGGGCCAACGTCCTGACTTTC
TRBD2 | NA | TRBJ2-7 | TRBV7-2 | CASSLGGRSGEQYF | TGTGCCAGCAGCTTAGGCGGGAGATCTGGCGAGCAGTACTTC
TRBD2 | NA | TRBJ2-3 | TRBV18 | CASSPPGLVGDTQYF | TGTGCCAGCTCACCACCGGGACTAGTAGGAGATACGCAGTATTTT
TRBD2 | NA | TRBJ2-1 | TRBV11-3 | CASSLGGTSGAYNEQFF | TGTGCCAGCAGCTTAGGCGGGACTAGCGGGGCCTACAATGAGCAGTTCTTC
NA | NA | TRBJ1-1 | TRBV5-1 | CASSLQDENTEAFF | TGCGCCAGCAGCTTGCAGGATGAGAACACTGAAGCTTTCTTT
NA | NA | TRBJ1-2 | TRBV7-8 | CASSLEAGLDYGYTF | TGTGCCAGCAGCTTAGAAGCAGGGTTAGACTATGGCTACACCTTC
TRBD2 | NA | TRBJ2-1 | TRBV19 | CASSIVPTIGLAYYNEQFF | TGTGCCAGTAGTATAGTCCCCACAATTGGACTAGCCTATTACAATGAGCAGTTCTTC
NA | once | TRBJ1-3 | TRBV4-1 | CASSRLPEVGNTIYF | TGCGCCAGCAGCCGACTGCCTGAGGTTGGAAACACCATATATTTT
NA | NA | TRBJ1-2 | TRBV14 | CASSQGGNLDGYTF | TGTGCCAGCAGCCAAGGAGGGAATTTAGATGGCTACACCTTC
NA | NA | TRBJ2-1 | TRBV6-4 | CASSDRGNEQFF | TGTGCCAGCAGTGACCGAGGAAATGAGCAGTTCTTC
NA | NA | TRBJ2-4 | TRBV19 | CASSRVRGPGKNIQYF | TGTGCCAGTAGTAGAGTCAGGGGACCGGGCAAAAACATTCAGTACTTC
NA | few | TRBJ2-6 | TRBV29-1 | CSVAVSGANVLTF | TGCAGCGTTGCAGTCTCTGGGGCCAACGTCCTGACTTTC
NA | few | TRBJ2-7 | TRBV5-1 | CASSSGVVDEQYF | TGCGCCAGCAGCTCGGGGGTGGTGGACGAGCAGTACTTC
NA | NA | TRBJ1-3 | TRBV12-3/TRBV12-4 | CATYRFPENTIYF | TGTGCCACCTACAGGTTTCCTGAAAACACCATATATTTT
TRBD1 | few | TRBJ1-2 | TRBV29-1 | CSYGQGDYGYTF | TGCAGCTATGGGCAGGGGGACTATGGCTACACCTTC
TRBD1 | NA | TRBJ2-2 | TRBV4-1 | CASSLQQGGSTGELFF | TGCGCCAGCAGCCTTCAACAGGGGGGTTCCACCGGGGAGCTGTTTTTT
NA | NA | TRBJ2-5 | TRBV5-1 | CASSLRQQETQYF | TGCGCCAGCAGCCTGAGGCAGCAAGAGACCCAGTACTTC
TRBD2 | NA | TRBJ2-5 | TRBV3-1/TRBV3-2 | CASSQAAGVFKETQYF | TGTGCCAGCAGCCAAGCCGCGGGAGTCTTTAAGGAGACCCAGTACTTC
NA | NA | TRBJ1-2 | TRBV7-9 | CASSASRGSNYGYTF | TGTGCCAGCAGCGCTTCCCGTGGCTCTAACTATGGCTACACCTTC
NA | NA | TRBJ1-6 | TRBV5-5 | CASSLTVYNSPLHF | TGTGCCAGCAGCCTGACAGTATATAATTCACCCCTCCACTTT
TRBD1 | NA | TRBJ1-1 | TRBV30 | CAWDRANLNPESFF | TGTGCCTGGGACAGGGCCAACCTAAACCCAGAGTCTTTCTTT
TRBD1 | NA | TRBJ1-1 | TRBV29-1 | CSVETGGLAEAFF | TGCAGCGTTGAGACAGGGGGTCTGGCTGAAGCTTTCTTT
TRBD1 | NA | TRBJ2-7 | TRBV6-6 | CASSKIAGQATYEQYF | TGTGCCAGCAGTAAGATCGCGGGACAGGCCACCTACGAGCAGTACTTC
NA | NA | TRBJ2-5 | TRBV3-1/TRBV3-2 | CASSPRRETQYF | TGTGCCAGCAGCCCTAGGCGGGAGACCCAGTACTTC
NA | few | TRBJ1-2 | TRBV6-6 | CASSTTANYGYTF | TGTGCCAGCAGTACGACAGCTAACTATGGCTACACCTTC
NA | NA | TRBJ1-5 | TRBV9 | CASSVTNDQPQHF | TGTGCCAGCAGCGTTACAAACGATCAGCCCCAGCATTTT
NA | once | TRBJ1-5 | TRBV6-2/TRBV6-3 | CASSYSGGINQPQHF | TGTGCCAGCAGTTACTCTGGAGGGATCAATCAGCCCCAGCATTTT
NA | NA | TRBJ1-2 | TRBV25-1 | CASSEAGLYGYTF | TGTGCCAGCAGTGAAGCAGGACTCTATGGCTACACCTTC
TRBD2 | NA | TRBJ2-5 | TRBV5-4 | CASSSGTSGSRETQYF | TGTGCCAGCAGCTCCGGGACTAGCGGGAGTAGGGAGACCCAGTACTTC